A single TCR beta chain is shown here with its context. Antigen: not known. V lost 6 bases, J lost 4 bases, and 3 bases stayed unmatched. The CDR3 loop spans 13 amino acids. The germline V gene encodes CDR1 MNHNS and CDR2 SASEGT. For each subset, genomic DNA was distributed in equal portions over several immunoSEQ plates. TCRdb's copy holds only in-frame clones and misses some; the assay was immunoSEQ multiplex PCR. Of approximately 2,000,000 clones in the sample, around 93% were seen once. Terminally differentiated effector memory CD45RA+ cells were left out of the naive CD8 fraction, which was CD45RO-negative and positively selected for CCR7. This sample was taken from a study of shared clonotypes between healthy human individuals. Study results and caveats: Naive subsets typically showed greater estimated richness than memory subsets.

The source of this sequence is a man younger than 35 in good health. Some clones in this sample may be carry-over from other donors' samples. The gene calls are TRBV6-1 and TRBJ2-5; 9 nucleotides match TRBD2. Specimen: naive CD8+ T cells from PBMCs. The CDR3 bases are TGTGCCAGCAGGCTAGCGGGGCCAGAGACCCAGTACTTC. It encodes CASRLAGPETQYF.